The next 21 T cell receptor beta chains were all read from a single sample in a study of blood T cell repertoires in COVID-19. TCRdb's copy holds only in-frame clones and misses some; the assay was immunoSEQ multiplex PCR. Of around 280,000 clones in the sample, 88% are singletons; the top ten hold roughly 10%. The specimen sequenced was peripheral blood. The source of these receptors is a woman younger than 45 with COVID-19, enrolled during active disease.

This clone was recorded only once. CDR3 sequence: CSVAGLAKRETQYF. CDR3 bases: TGCAGCGTTGCGGGACTAGCGAAGAGGGAGACCCAGTACTTC. This chain links TRBV29-1 with TRBJ2-5; 10 nucleotides match TRBD2. CDR1 and CDR2 (germline): SQVTM, ANQGSEA. This CDR3 is 14 amino acids long. J gave up 5 bases and V 4 bases, and 7 bases lay outside the gene matches.

V gene TRBV30 combines with J gene TRBJ1-2; 9 positions match TRBD1. Germline CDR1 reads GTSNPN; CDR2 reads SVGIG (reference sequence). The CDR3 covers 16 residues. V lost 3 bases and J lost 7; bases outside the gene matches: 15. Here the CDR3 DNA reads TGTGCCTGGAGAACACAGGGGGCAGTTTCTTTGAGTGGCTACACCTTC. It translates to CAWRTQGAVSLSGYTF.

This sequence joins TRBV5-5 and TRBJ2-5; D gene ambiguous. V lost 3 bases to trimming and J lost 0 bases, with 15 bases between them. The CDR3 has 16 residues. The germline CDR1 and CDR2 sequences are SGHKS and YYEKEE (reference sequence). This chain's CDR3 is CASSSSVSWYQETQYF. The CDR3 region has the DNA TGTGCCAGCAGCTCCTCGGTGTCGTGGTACCAAGAGACCCAGTACTTC.

The genes are TRBV7-9 and TRBJ2-1; tentative D call: TRBD2 (5 bases). This CDR3 is 15 amino acids long. Germline CDR1 reads SEHNR; CDR2 reads FQNEAQ (reference sequence). Trimming removed 3 bases at V and 0 bases at J, with 9 bases between. CDR3 bases: TGTGCCAGCAGCTTCCTTGCGGGCTCCTACAATGAGCAGTTCTTC. This translates into CASSFLAGSYNEQFF.

A few counts support this clone. The CDR3 sequence is CASSTWTGKNEKLFF. CDR3 nucleotide sequence: TGTGCCAGCAGCACCTGGACAGGGAAAAATGAAAAACTGTTTTTT. The rearrangement joins TRBV5-8 to TRBJ1-4, with TRBD1 identical over 8 bases. With V trimmed by 4 bases and J by 5 bases, 7 bases remained unmatched. CDR1 is SGHTS, CDR2 YDEGEE, per germline. This CDR3 contains 15 residues.

Details on this clone: The junction differs from germline at one of its ends, possibly a read error. Written as DNA, the CDR3 is TGTGCCAGCAGTGACTCAGACAGAAACCTAGCGGGAGGAAGGTTCTTC. Encoded protein: CASSDSDRNLAGGRFF. V gene TRBV6-2 or TRBV6-3 combines with J gene TRBJ2-1, with 11 bases aligning to TRBD2. The CDR3 has 16 amino acids. Germline-derived CDR1 and CDR2 are MNHEY and SVGEGT.

This clone appeared a few times. The chain combines TRBV19 with TRBJ1-5; D might be TRBD1 (6 bases). The CDR3 runs 14 residues. Germline V gene sequence: CDR1 LNHDA, CDR2 SQIVND (reference sequence). Trimming took 4 bases from V and 7 from J, leaving 14 bases between them. CDR3 nucleotide sequence: TGTGCCAGTAGTAAGACAGGTGGAGGCCAGCCCCAGCATTTT. Translation: CASSKTGGGQPQHF.

This clone was seen more than once but under ten times. The genes are TRBV14 and TRBJ1-2; possible D gene TRBD1, 6 bases. The V gene lost 1 base and the J gene lost 8 bases, with 17 bases spanning the gap. The CDR3 consists of 15 residues. Germline V gene sequence: CDR1 SGHDN, CDR2 FVKESK. The CDR3 loop is CASSQVTGATGGYTF. The CDR3, as DNA: TGTGCCAGCAGCCAAGTCACTGGGGCGACAGGAGGCTACACCTTC. The variable domain in full, with the rest retrieved from reference TRBV14 and TRBJ1-2, is EAGVTQFPSHSVIEKGQTVTLRCDPISGHDNLYWYRRVMGKEIKFLLHFVKESKQDESGMPNNRFLAERTGGTYSTLKVQPAELEDSGVYFCASSQVTGATGGYTFGSGTRLTVV.

This chain links TRBV7-2 with TRBJ2-3, with 8 nucleotides matching TRBD2. Per the germline V gene, CDR1 is SGHTA and CDR2 is FQGNSA. The CDR3 consists of 16 residues. Germline trimming cut 5 bases from V and 3 bases from J; bases unmatched to any gene: 10. In DNA, the CDR3 is TGTGCCAGCAGCGATGGGGCTAGCGGGCCGACAGATACGCAGTATTTT. Translation: CASSDGASGPTDTQYF.

This chain joins TRBV5-6 and TRBJ2-1; TRBD2 matches at 9 bases. Germline lookup yields CDR1 SGHDT and CDR2 YYEEEE. The junction had 6 bases not matched to a gene; V was cut back by 7 bases and J by 4 bases. The CDR3 consists of 14 residues. CDR3 nucleotides: TGTGCCAGCGTGGGCGGGAGGGAATACAATGAGCAGTTCTTC. This translates into CASVGGREYNEQFF.

V is TRBV7-3 and J is TRBJ2-5; D gene uncertain. The CDR3 is 14 residues long. Germline lookup yields CDR1 SGHTA and CDR2 FQGTGA. The V end lost 1 base, the J end lost 1 base, and 7 bases lay between the germline ends. The CDR3 is CASSLSAAQETQYF. CDR3 bases: TGTGCCAGCAGCTTAAGCGCGGCCCAAGAGACCCAGTACTTC.

This rearrangement joins TRBV2 to TRBJ2-2; a weak D match, TRBD2 (5 bases). V was pared by 1 base and J by 1 base, with 10 bases between. Germline CDR1 SNHLY, CDR2 FYNNEI. CDR3 length: 16 amino acids. The CDR3 region is CASSEVIGLNTGELFF. Written as DNA, the CDR3 is TGTGCCAGCAGTGAAGTAATAGGACTGAACACCGGGGAGCTGTTTTTT.

This chain joins TRBV30 and TRBJ1-5, with 9 bases identical to TRBD1. The germline V gene has CDR1 GTSNPN and CDR2 SVGIG (reference sequence). Unmatched junction bases numbered 8, after V lost 1 base and J lost 4 bases. The CDR3 has 16 amino acids. Here the CDR3 reads CAWSGDRGAGNQPQHF. As DNA, the CDR3 is TGTGCCTGGAGTGGCGACAGGGGGGCAGGGAATCAGCCCCAGCATTTT.

This clone was counted once. This chain connects TRBV7-9 to TRBJ2-1; TRBD2 aligns across 8 bases. Germline values: CDR1 SEHNR, CDR2 FQNEAQ (reference sequence). Losses at the gene ends were 2 bases for V and 8 bases for J; bases not matched to a gene: 11. The CDR3 length is 16 residues. CDR3 residues: CASSLPGTRLWHEQFF. CDR3 in DNA: TGTGCCAGCAGCTTACCCGGGACTAGGTTGTGGCATGAGCAGTTCTTC. The entire variable domain, with the rest obtained from reference TRBV7-9 and TRBJ2-1, is as follows: DTGVSQNPRHKITKRGQNVTFRCDPISEHNRLYWYRQTLGQGPEFLTYFQNEAQLEKSRLLSDRFSAERPKGSFSTLEIQRTEQGDSAMYLCASSLPGTRLWHEQFFGPGTRLTVL.

The chain combines TRBV18 with TRBJ2-7; D may be TRBD1 (5 bases). V lost 4 bases and J lost 3, with 7 bases in between. The CDR3 length is 12 residues. The germline V gene has CDR1 KGHSH and CDR2 LQKENI. CDR3 sequence (DNA): TGTGCCAGCTCACTCGACAGCTACGAGCAGTACTTC. Protein: CASSLDSYEQYF.

The V call is TRBV19, the J call TRBJ2-1; 8 bases are a match to TRBD2. V trimming: 7 bases; J trimming: 4 bases; junction bases outside the gene matches: 9. The CDR3 totals 15 residues. Germline values: CDR1 LNHDA, CDR2 SQIVND (reference sequence). The chain's CDR3 is CASNLGLDLYNEQFF. The CDR3 nucleotides read TGTGCCAGTAACTTGGGACTAGATTTGTACAATGAGCAGTTCTTC.

The rearrangement links TRBV6-5 to TRBJ2-3, with D tentatively TRBD1 (6 bases). Germline V CDR1 and CDR2: MNHEY, SVGAGI. CDR3 size: 15 residues. Trimming shortened V by 5 bases and J by 6 bases, and 18 bases separated the two germline ends. The CDR3 loop reads CASSPGTLLGDTQYF. For the CDR3, the DNA is TGTGCCAGCAGTCCCGGGACACTACTAGGGGATACGCAGTATTTT.

This clone showed up just once. CDR3 protein: CASSLLGAHQPQHF. CDR3 coding DNA: TGTGCCAGCAGTTTATTGGGGGCGCATCAGCCCCAGCATTTT. This sequence joins TRBV28 and TRBJ1-5, with D perhaps matching TRBD1 (6 bases). Germline assignment: CDR1 MDHEN and CDR2 SYDVKM. V gave up 1 base and J gave up 5 bases, with 9 bases separating them. The CDR3 extends over 14 amino acids.

This chain links TRBV5-1 with TRBJ1-4, with TRBD1 identical over 10 bases. There are 15 residues in the CDR3. Trimming at V came to 2 bases and at J to 7 bases, leaving 5 bases not matched to a gene. Germline CDR1 is SGHRS and CDR2 is YFSETQ. CDR3 residues: CASSLGDRGGEKLFF. The CDR3 DNA sequence: TGCGCCAGCAGCTTAGGGGACAGGGGAGGTGAAAAACTGTTTTTT. Together with reference TRBV5-1 and TRBJ1-4, the CDR3 gives the full variable domain: KAGVTQTPRYLIKTRGQQVTLSCSPISGHRSVSWYQQTPGQGLQFLFEYFSETQRNKGNFPGRFSGRQFSNSRSEMNVSTLELGDSALYLCASSLGDRGGEKLFFGSGTQLSVL.

This clone was found many times. V and J are TRBV6-4 and TRBJ2-2; 9 bases agree with TRBD1. The CDR3 is made up of 14 amino acids. Germline values: CDR1 MRHNA, CDR2 SNTAGT. The V gene end was trimmed by 4 bases and the J gene end by 3 bases; junction bases not matched to a gene: 0. DNA for the CDR3: TGTGCCAGCAGTGGGGACAGGGACACCGGGGAGCTGTTTTTT. It is translated as CASSGDRDTGELFF.

V gene TRBV5-1 combines with J gene TRBJ1-6; 10 bases agree with TRBD1. V trimming: 3 bases; J trimming: 7 bases; junction bases outside the gene matches: 4. The CDR3 spans 15 residues. From germline, CDR1 is SGHRS and CDR2 YFSETQ. CDR3 sequence: CASSYGQGGNSPLHF. In DNA form, the CDR3 reads TGCGCCAGCAGCTACGGACAGGGGGGAAATTCACCCCTCCACTTT.